These 12 T cell receptor beta chains share one sample of origin, sequenced in a study of blood T cell repertoires in COVID-19. The data were produced by immunoSEQ multiplex PCR, yet TCRdb's version contains in-frame clones alone and is incomplete. The data show over 150,000 clones, with about 73% seen just once and under 2% held by the top ten. What was sequenced was peripheral blood. These receptor sequences come from an elderly man with acute or convalescent COVID-19.

The chain carries TRBV11-3 and TRBJ2-7; the D is unclear. This CDR3 comprises 12 residues. In germline, CDR1 is SGHNT, CDR2 YENEEA. Trimming pared 2 bases from V and 6 bases from J, leaving 8 bases between. DNA of the CDR3: TGTGCCAGCAGCTTATCCGGGTTCGAGCAGTACTTC. This gives the protein CASSLSGFEQYF.

The rearrangement links TRBV12-3 or TRBV12-4 to TRBJ1-3; D unresolved. The CDR3 sequence is 13 residues long. With 3 bases removed from V and 3 bases from J, the gap between germline ends came to 6 bases. The CDR3 bases are TGTGCCAGCAGTTTTAGTGGTGGAAACACCATATATTTT. It is translated as CASSFSGGNTIYF.

The chain couples TRBV7-6 to TRBJ1-5; D unresolved. V shed 4 bases and J shed 0 bases, with 7 bases lying between them. The germline CDR1 and CDR2 sequences are SGHVS and FNYEAQ. This CDR3 spans 14 amino acids. Written as DNA, the CDR3 is TGTGCCAGCAGCTCTAGTAATAGCAATCAGCCCCAGCATTTT. It codes for CASSSSNSNQPQHF.

V and J are TRBV18 and TRBJ1-2; no clear D gene. The V end lost 6 bases, the J end lost 0 bases, and 17 bases lay between the germline ends. The CDR3 runs to 16 residues. The germline V gene has CDR1 KGHSH and CDR2 LQKENI. The CDR3 protein is CASSRAAGGANYGYTF. CDR3 in DNA: TGTGCCAGCTCCCGCGCGGCAGGAGGAGCTAACTATGGCTACACCTTC.

In its sample, this clone was seen once. The J gene is TRBJ1-5, the V gene TRBV19, with a tentative D call TRBD1 (6 bases). CDR3 size: 16 residues. CDR1 and CDR2 (germline): LNHDA, SQIVND (reference sequence). V lost 4 bases and J 2 bases, leaving 15 bases between the germline ends. The DNA of the CDR3 is TGTGCCAGTAGTACCATCGAGAGACAGGGCAATCAGCCCCAGCATTTT. Translated, it gives CASSTIERQGNQPQHF.

The chain has TRBV9 and TRBJ2-2; 14 bases agree with TRBD2. This CDR3 is built from 18 residues. The ends lost 4 bases at V and 4 bases at J; junction bases unmatched: 9. Germline lookup yields CDR1 SGDLS and CDR2 YYNGEE. The CDR3 coding sequence is TGTGCCAGCAGCCAGAGCTTGGGACTAGCGGGGGTCACCGGGGAGCTGTTTTTT. It translates to CASSQSLGLAGVTGELFF.

The gene calls are TRBV6-5 and TRBJ1-5; possibly TRBD1 for D (5 bases). This CDR3 has 15 amino acids. CDR1 MNHEY and CDR2 SVGAGI come from the germline V gene. Trimming left V 8 bases short and J 0 bases short, with 14 bases between. CDR3 in DNA: TGTGCCAGCTCCTCAGGGATCTATAGCAATCAGCCCCAGCATTTT. The encoded protein is CASSSGIYSNQPQHF.

The rearrangement uses TRBV5-1 and TRBJ2-1; D possibly corresponds to TRBD2 (5 bases). Trimming removed 6 bases from V and 2 bases from J, with 12 bases in between. Germline loops: CDR1 SGHRS, CDR2 YFSETQ. This CDR3 comprises 14 residues. In DNA, the CDR3 is TGCGCCAGCACCTCCGGGGAGACCTACAATGAGCAGTTCTTC. Encoded protein: CASTSGETYNEQFF. Drawing the rest from reference TRBV5-1 and TRBJ2-1, the complete variable domain is KAGVTQTPRYLIKTRGQQVTLSCSPISGHRSVSWYQQTPGQGLQFLFEYFSETQRNKGNFPGRFSGRQFSNSRSEMNVSTLELGDSALYLCASTSGETYNEQFFGPGTRLTVL.

This clone was counted a few times. Other DNA sequences in the same sample also yield this CDR3. The chain recombines TRBV3-1 (or the pseudogene TRBV3-2) with TRBJ2-5; D is unresolved. CDR1 LGHDT and CDR2 YNNKEL come from the germline V gene (reference sequence). Trimming removed 2 bases at V and 5 bases at J, with 9 bases between. The CDR3 has 13 amino acids. Here the CDR3 reads CASSQIPRETQYF. CDR3 sequence (DNA): TGTGCCAGCAGCCAAATTCCTCGGGAGACCCAGTACTTC.

The gene calls are TRBV24-1 and TRBJ2-5; 8 nucleotides agree with TRBD2. The CDR3 loop spans 13 amino acids. Trimming cost V 10 bases and J 5 bases; bases outside gene matches: 8. CDR1 KGHDR and CDR2 SFDVKD come from the germline V gene. CDR3 nucleotides: TGTGCCACGAATGGCGGGGGGCCCGAGACCCAGTACTTC. This encodes CATNGGGPETQYF.

The V call is TRBV6-5, the J call TRBJ1-2; weak D call: TRBD1 (6 bases). CDR3 length: 16 residues. V was shortened by 0 bases and J by 4 bases, with 15 bases between the two germline ends. Per the germline V gene, CDR1 is MNHEY and CDR2 is SVGAGI. As DNA, the CDR3 is TGTGCCAGCAGTTACTCAGGCAGGGGTTACGGCTATGGCTACACCTTC. Its translation: CASSYSGRGYGYGYTF.

This chain connects TRBV9 to TRBJ2-7, with D possibly TRBD2 on 6 matching bases. Germline CDR1 reads SGDLS; CDR2 reads YYNGEE. V dropped 2 bases and J dropped 1 base, with 10 bases sitting between them. CDR3 length: 14 residues. CDR3 in DNA: TGTGCCAGCAGCGTGACTGGGGGGTCCTACGAGCAGTACTTC. Amino acid sequence: CASSVTGGSYEQYF.